This T cell receptor (beta chain) appears in the sequencing data of a study of CD8+ T cells in alopecia areata. Study-wide findings and caveats: Clonality was higher in lesional than normal scalp, especially in alopecia totalis/universalis. Patients showed less clear TCR sequence sharing than mice, possibly partly because of HLA diversity.

This clone occurred a few times. Its antigen is unknown. The sample has other DNA sequences that encode this CDR3 too. Sequencing relied on a cDNA template that was reverse transcribed from extracted RNA. TCRdb's table, derived via immunoSEQ multiplex PCR, lists solely in-frame clones and lacks some. The data show about 3,600 clones, 71% seen once. This CDR3 comprises 15 residues. Germline CDR1 is SGHVS and CDR2 is FQNEAQ. V was cut by 2 bases and J by 2 bases, with 12 bases left in between. The receptor was isolated from a human donor in good health. Sequencing was done on a sample of skin. The genes are TRBV7-8 and TRBJ1-1; maybe TRBD1 (6 bases). The CDR3 loop reads CASSLRGTRNTEAFF. CDR3 nucleotide sequence: TGTGCCAGCAGCTTACGAGGGACAAGAAACACTGAAGCTTTCTTT.